The T cell receptor (beta chain) under discussion was sequenced for a study of regulatory T cells in long-lasting Graves disease. General study points: With a small sample size, accuracy may have been reduced.

Deletions cut 5 bases from V and 5 bases from J, with 9 bases between. CDR3 size: 12 residues. The sample's time point: newly diagnosed GD, antithyroid drugs for less than 3 months. With RNA extracted from PBMCs as input, the TCR library was made. Investigators report Graves' disease was diagnosed under American Thyroid Association guidelines. With iRepertoire HTBI primers and Arm-PCR of CDR3 regions, TCR beta libraries were built. From the multiplex PCR reads, TCRdb called clonotypes with MiXCR, one entry per CDR3 protein. Of about 540,000 distinct CDR3 sequences listed, about 13% were seen once; the top ten hold under 10%. The sample holds many counts of this clonotype. The antigen is unknown. These sequences were also reported in another study, on T cells in Graves' hyperthyroidism and ophthalmopathy.

V is TRBV12-3 or TRBV12-4 and J is TRBJ1-1; D ambiguous. This receptor was identified in a man in his thirties or forties with Graves disease. The sequencing here drew on peripheral blood mononuclear cells (PBMCs), taken at new diagnosis, from a patient treated with antithyroid drugs. The DNA of the CDR3 is TGTGCCAGCAGTAAGGACGGGACTGAAGCTTTCTTT. Residues: CASSKDGTEAFF.